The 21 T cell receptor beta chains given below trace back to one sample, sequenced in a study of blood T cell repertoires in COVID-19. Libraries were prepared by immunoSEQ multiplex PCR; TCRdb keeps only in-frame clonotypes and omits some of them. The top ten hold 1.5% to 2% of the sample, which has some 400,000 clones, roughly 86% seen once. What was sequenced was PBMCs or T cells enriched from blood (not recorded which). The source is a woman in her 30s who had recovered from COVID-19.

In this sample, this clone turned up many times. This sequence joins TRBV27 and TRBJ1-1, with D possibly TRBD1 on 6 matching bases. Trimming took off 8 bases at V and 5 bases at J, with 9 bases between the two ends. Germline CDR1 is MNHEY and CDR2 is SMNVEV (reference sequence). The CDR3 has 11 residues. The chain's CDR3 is CASADRTEAFF. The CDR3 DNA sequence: TGTGCCAGCGCCGACAGGACTGAAGCTTTCTTT.

The CDR3 region has the DNA TGTGCCAGCAGCCAAACCACCGGGCGGGACCAGCCCCAGCATTTT. This encodes CASSQTTGRDQPQHF. The chain has TRBV4-2 and TRBJ1-5; the D gene is possibly TRBD1 (5 bases). V was clipped by 2 bases and J by 7 bases, with 15 bases between them. The CDR3 spans 15 residues. The germline gives CDR1 LGHNA, CDR2 YNFKEQ.

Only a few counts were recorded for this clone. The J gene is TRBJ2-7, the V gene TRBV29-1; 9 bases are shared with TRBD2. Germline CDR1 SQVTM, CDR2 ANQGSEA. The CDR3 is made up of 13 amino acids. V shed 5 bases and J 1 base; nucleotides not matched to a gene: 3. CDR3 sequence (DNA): TGCAGCGTTTGTACTAGCGGGTCCTACGAGCAGTACTTC. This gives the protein CSVCTSGSYEQYF.

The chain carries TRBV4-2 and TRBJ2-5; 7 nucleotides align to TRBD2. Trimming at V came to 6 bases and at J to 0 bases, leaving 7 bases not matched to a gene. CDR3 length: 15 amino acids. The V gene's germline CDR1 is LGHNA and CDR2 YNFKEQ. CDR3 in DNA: TGTGCCAGCAGGGCGAGCGGGATGTACCAAGAGACCCAGTACTTC. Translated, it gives CASRASGMYQETQYF.

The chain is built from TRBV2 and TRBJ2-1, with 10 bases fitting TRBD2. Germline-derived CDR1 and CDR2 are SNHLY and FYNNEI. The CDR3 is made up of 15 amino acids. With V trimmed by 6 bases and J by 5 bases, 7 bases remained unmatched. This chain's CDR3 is CASSLLAGSHNEQFF. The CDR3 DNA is TGTGCCAGCAGCCTACTAGCGGGGAGCCACAATGAGCAGTTCTTC.

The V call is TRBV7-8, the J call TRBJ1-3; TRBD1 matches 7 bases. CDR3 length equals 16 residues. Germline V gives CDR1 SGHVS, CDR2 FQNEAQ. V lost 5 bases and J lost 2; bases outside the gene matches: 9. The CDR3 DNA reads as TGTGCCAGCAGCGCGACAGGGCGGTATCCTGGAAACACCATATATTTT. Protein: CASSATGRYPGNTIYF.

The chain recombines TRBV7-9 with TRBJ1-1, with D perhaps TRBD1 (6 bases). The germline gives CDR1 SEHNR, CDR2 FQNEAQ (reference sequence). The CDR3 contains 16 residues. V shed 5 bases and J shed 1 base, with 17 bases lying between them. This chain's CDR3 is CASSSNSGHQNTEAFF. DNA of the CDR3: TGTGCCAGCAGCAGCAACTCGGGACACCAGAACACTGAAGCTTTCTTT.

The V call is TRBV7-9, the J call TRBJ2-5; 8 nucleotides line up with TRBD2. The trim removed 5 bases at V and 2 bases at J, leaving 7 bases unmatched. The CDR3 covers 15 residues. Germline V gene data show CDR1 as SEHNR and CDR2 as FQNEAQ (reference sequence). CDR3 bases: TGTGCCAGCAGCGCCCCACTAGCGGAGCAAGAGACCCAGTACTTC. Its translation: CASSAPLAEQETQYF.

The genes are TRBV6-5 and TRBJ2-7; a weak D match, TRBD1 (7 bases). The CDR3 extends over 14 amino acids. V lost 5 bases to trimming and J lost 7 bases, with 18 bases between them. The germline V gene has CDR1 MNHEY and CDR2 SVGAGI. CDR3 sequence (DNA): TGTGCCAGCAGTAGGGGGGACAGCCTCTGGGAGCAGTACTTC. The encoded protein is CASSRGDSLWEQYF.

The CDR3 here is CAWSNAGRTFLGYGYTF. In DNA form, the CDR3 reads TGTGCCTGGAGTAATGCAGGCCGAACTTTTTTGGGCTATGGCTACACCTTC. The genes are TRBV30 and TRBJ1-2, with D hard to call. Trimming shortened V by 2 bases and J by 4 bases, and 23 bases separated the two germline ends. CDR3 length: 17 amino acids. Germline values: CDR1 GTSNPN, CDR2 SVGIG (reference sequence).

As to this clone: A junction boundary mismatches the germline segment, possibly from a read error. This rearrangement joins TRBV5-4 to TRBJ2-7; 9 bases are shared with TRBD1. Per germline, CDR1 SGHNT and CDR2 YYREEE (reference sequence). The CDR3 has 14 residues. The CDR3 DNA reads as TGTGCCAGCAGCTATGACCGGGACAGGGAAGGGAGGAACTTC. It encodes CASSYDRDREGRNF.

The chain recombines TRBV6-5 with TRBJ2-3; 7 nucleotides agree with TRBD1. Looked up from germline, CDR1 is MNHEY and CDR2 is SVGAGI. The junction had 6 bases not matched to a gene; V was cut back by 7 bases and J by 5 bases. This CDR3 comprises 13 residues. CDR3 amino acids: CASKRGQVDTQYF. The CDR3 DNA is TGTGCCAGCAAAAGGGGGCAAGTAGATACGCAGTATTTT.

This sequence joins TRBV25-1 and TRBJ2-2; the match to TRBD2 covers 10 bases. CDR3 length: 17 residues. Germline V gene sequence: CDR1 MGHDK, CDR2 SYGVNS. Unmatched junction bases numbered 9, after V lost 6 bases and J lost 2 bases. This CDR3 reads CASRRGSGRLNTGELFF. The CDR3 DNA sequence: TGTGCCAGCAGGCGCGGTAGCGGGAGGTTAAACACCGGGGAGCTGTTTTTT.

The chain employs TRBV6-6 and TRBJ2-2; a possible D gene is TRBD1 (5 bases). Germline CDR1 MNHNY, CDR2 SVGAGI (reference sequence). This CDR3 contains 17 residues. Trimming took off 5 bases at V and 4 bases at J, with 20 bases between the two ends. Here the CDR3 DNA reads TGTGCCAGCAGTCCTGAATCGGCAGGGTCGAGCACCGGGGAGCTGTTTTTT. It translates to CASSPESAGSSTGELFF.

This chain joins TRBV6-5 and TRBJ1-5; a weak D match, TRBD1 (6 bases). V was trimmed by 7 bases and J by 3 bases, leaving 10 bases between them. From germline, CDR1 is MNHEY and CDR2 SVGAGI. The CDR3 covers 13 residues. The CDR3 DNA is TGTGCCAGCACTTCAGGGGTCAATCAGCCCCAGCATTTT. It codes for CASTSGVNQPQHF.

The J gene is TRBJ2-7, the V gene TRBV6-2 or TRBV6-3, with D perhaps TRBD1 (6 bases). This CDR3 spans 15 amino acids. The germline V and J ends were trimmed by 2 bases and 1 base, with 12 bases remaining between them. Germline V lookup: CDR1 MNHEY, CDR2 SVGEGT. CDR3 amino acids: CASSYDRSISYEQYF. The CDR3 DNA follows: TGTGCCAGCAGTTACGACAGGAGCATATCCTACGAGCAGTACTTC.

The CDR3, as DNA: TGCAGCGTGAATCAGATTAACTATGGCTACACCTTC. It encodes CSVNQINYGYTF. The chain has TRBV29-1 and TRBJ1-2, with D hard to call. This CDR3 spans 12 amino acids. V lost 6 bases to trimming and J lost 1 base, with 9 bases between them. The germline gives CDR1 SQVTM, CDR2 ANQGSEA.

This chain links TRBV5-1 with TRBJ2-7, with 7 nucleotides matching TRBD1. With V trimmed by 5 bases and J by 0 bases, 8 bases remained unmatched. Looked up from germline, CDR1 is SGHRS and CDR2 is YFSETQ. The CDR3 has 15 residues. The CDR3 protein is CASRPLWDSSYEQYF. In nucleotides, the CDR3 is TGCGCCAGCAGACCCCTGTGGGACAGCTCCTACGAGCAGTACTTC.

CDR3 sequence reads: CASSLPSGEQYF. CDR3 nucleotides: TGTGCCAGCAGCTTGCCTTCCGGGGAGCAGTACTTC. The V and J genes are TRBV5-6 and TRBJ2-7, with no clear D. Germline loops: CDR1 SGHDT, CDR2 YYEEEE. The CDR3 is 12 amino acids. The V gene lost 1 base and the J gene lost 7 bases, with 9 bases spanning the gap.

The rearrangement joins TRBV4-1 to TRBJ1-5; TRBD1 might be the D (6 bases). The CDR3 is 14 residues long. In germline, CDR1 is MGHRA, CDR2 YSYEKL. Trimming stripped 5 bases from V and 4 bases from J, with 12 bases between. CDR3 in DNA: TGCGCCAGCAGCGGGGGGGGCATTAATCAGCCCCAGCATTTT. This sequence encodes CASSGGGINQPQHF.

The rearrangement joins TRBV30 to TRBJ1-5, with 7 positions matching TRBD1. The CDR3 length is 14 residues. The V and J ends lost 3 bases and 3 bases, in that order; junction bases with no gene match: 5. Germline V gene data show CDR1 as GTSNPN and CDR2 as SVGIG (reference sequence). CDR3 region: CAWSRDSNNQPQHF. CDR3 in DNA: TGTGCCTGGAGCCGGGACAGTAACAATCAGCCCCAGCATTTT. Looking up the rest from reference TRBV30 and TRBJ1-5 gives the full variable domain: SQTIHQWPATLVQPVGSPLSLECTVEGTSNPNLYWYRQAAGRGLQLLFYSVGIGQISSEVPQNLSASRPQDRQFILSSKKLLLSDSGFYLCAWSRDSNNQPQHFGDGTRLSIL.